This T cell receptor beta chain was sequenced for a study of T cells in Graves' hyperthyroidism and ophthalmopathy (dated by TCRdb to about 2019). The study in broad terms: Peripheral blood was collected at initial diagnosis, before any treatment. Prospective prediction of ophthalmopathy was tested in an independent validation cohort of fewer than 20 hyperthyroidism patients and roughly 16 patients who later progressed to ophthalmopathy. In more than 5 Graves' hyperthyroidism patients, the study also compared T-cell repertoires from thyroid tissue with T-cell repertoires from blood. TCR Vbeta CDR3 sequencing of 135 peripheral blood samples (fewer than 45 ophthalmopathy, about 80 hyperthyroidism and around 17 progressor patients) is reported in the paper. After blood sampling, hyperthyroidism patients were treated with methimazole at a starting dose of 30 mg daily, and ophthalmopathy patients were treated with high-dose intravenous methylprednisolone. A discovery cohort of roughly 100 patients, 43 with Graves' ophthalmopathy and about 58 with stable Graves' hyperthyroidism, was used to find distinguishing TCR V-J signatures. The approximately 100 discovery patients were randomly split 7:3 into training and test sets.

A patient counted as having stable Graves' hyperthyroidism if no progression to ophthalmopathy occurred over 18 months of follow-up. Hyperthyroidism patients were newly diagnosed, with disease duration under 2 months, and aged 18 to 65 years. Any patient with an uncontrolled infection, another autoimmune disease, pregnancy or lactation was excluded. Diagnoses were established on the basis of clinical symptoms, serum thyroxine and TRAb, thyroid ultrasound, and orbital computed tomography. PBMCs were isolated from approximately 10 ml of fresh peripheral blood by Ficoll-Paque density gradient centrifugation. Total RNA was extracted using Trizol reagent, and RNA quality was assessed on an Agilent 2100 Bioanalyzer. About this clonotype: The antigen it binds to is not known. Nothing much larger sits one base from this clone, and base qualities are not available.

The CDR3, cysteine through phenylalanine, is 13 amino acids long. This entry keeps only the CDR3 DNA: 39 bases, framed from base 1. Trimming at the junction amounts to 6 bases on V and 2 bases on J, and the germline ends lie 11 bases apart. Taken from the germline V gene (reference sequence), the CDR1 and CDR2 loops are LNHDA and SQIVND. General study outcomes and caveats: Ophthalmopathy was separated from stable hyperthyroidism by a 13 V-J signature model, with over 85% sensitivity and 81% to 82% specificity obtained in cross-validation and 80%/75% obtained in testing. In validation, the model predicted progression to ophthalmopathy a median of about 6.8 months before onset, with about 67% sensitivity and roughly 73% specificity. No statistical method was used to set the sample size in advance, and investigators knew the group allocation. Most expanded thyroid clonotypes (frequency above 0.001) were also detected in blood, suggesting blood repertoires may reflect thyroid immune responses.

TCR beta CDR3 regions were amplified from RNA transcripts. A first-round RT-PCR of the TCR CDR3 used the HTBI primer set with the Qiagen OneStep RT-PCR kit. Libraries were constructed in a second round of multiplex PCR, after which size selection and purification were carried out. Paired-end sequencing of the libraries was performed with 100 bp reads on an Illumina HiSeq2000. The study's own analysis went as follows. SOAPnuke was used to process the raw data, throwing out any read that contained adapters or uncalled bases, had a mean Phred below 15, or lacked an exact constant-primer or identifier match. High-quality paired reads were merged using COPE v1.2.5, and each unique nucleotide sequence was defined as a clonotype. Clonotypes were aligned to IMGT TRBV, TRBD and TRBJ reference segments using MiTCR v1.1. Analysis was restricted to V-J combinations with a frequency above 0.0001, which covered approximately 99% of repertoires. The TCS score was defined as the ratio of F50 (clonal expansion) to E x V (chaos), calculated using BLOSUM62-based TCRdist between CDR3 peptides within each V-J. Welch's t-statistics and random forest reduced 514 V-J features to fewer than 15, which were used in a naive Bayes classifier (R e1071). TCRdb took the public reads, trimmed them with fastp at Q25, ran MiXCR for clone calling and kept in-frame beta chains. Rows are unified per CDR3 protein, each entry keeping the most common DNA and genes. None of the V and J calls come from the authors' own analysis; TCRdb made them. The sample records about 350,000 distinct CDR3 sequences, approximately 15% of which are singletons. The ten largest clones represent 20% to 25% of the sample.

The clonotype originates from a woman between 25 and 40 years old with Graves' hyperthyroidism. The sequence joins TRBV19 to TRBJ2-7; perhaps TRBD1 is the D gene, with 5 bases matching. Sample: blood. The CDR3 region: CASSAGHPYEQYF. The nucleotide sequence is TGTGCCAGTAGCGCAGGACACCCCTACGAGCAGTACTTC.